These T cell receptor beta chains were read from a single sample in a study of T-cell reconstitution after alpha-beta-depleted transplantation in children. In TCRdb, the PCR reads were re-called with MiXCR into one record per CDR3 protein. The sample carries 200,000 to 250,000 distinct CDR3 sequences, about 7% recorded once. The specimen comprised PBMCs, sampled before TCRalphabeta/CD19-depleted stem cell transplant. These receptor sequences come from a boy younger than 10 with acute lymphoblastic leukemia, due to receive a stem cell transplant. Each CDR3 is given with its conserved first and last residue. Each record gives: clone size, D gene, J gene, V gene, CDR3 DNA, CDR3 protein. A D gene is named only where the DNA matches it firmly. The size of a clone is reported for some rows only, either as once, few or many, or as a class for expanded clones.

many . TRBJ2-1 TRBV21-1 TGTGCCAGCGGGGGGGCTAACTCCTACAATGAGCAGTTCTTC CASGGANSYNEQFF
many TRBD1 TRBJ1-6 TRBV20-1 TGCAGTGCCATACAGGGGGCTAATTCACCCCTCCACTTT CSAIQGANSPLHF
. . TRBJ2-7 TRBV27 TGTGCCAGCCATAGCCTTTCCTACGAGCAGTACTTC CASHSLSYEQYF
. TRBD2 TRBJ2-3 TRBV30 TGTGCCTGGAATCTAGCGGGGGGGCACACAGATACGCAGTATTTT CAWNLAGGHTDTQYF
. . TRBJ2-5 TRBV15 TGTGCCACCAGCAGATCGGGACTTGAAGAGACCCAGTACTTC CATSRSGLEETQYF
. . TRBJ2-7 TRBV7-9 TGTGCCAGCAGCTTCGGAGGGACACGAATCGAGCAGTACTTC CASSFGGTRIEQYF
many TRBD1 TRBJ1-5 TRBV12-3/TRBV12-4 TGTGCCAGCAGTTTAACAGGGGGCGTCAATCAGCCCCAGCATTTT CASSLTGGVNQPQHF
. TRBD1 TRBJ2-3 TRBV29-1 TGCAGCGCCGGACAGGACACAGATACGCAGTATTTT CSAGQDTDTQYF
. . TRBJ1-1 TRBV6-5 TGTGCCAGCAGTTCGCCCTGGGGCGAAGCTTTCTTT CASSSPWGEAFF
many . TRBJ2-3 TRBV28 TGTGCCAGCAGCTCTAGCGATGGTGGCACAGATACGCAGTATTTT CASSSSDGGTDTQYF
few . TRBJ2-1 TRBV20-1 TGCAGTGCTACCCCACACAATGAGCAGTTCTTC CSATPHNEQFF
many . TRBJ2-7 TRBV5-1 TGCGCCAGCAGCTTATCGGACAGTTACTACGAGCAGTACTTC CASSLSDSYYEQYF
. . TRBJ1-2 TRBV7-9 TGTGCCAGCAGCCCTCCCTCAGGGGTGGGCTATGGCTACACCTTC CASSPPSGVGYGYTF
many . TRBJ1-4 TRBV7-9 TGTGCCAGCAGCTTAGGGCAGGGACGTGAAAAACTGTTTTTT CASSLGQGREKLFF
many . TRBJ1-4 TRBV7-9 TGTGCCAGCAGGCCAGAGGGGACTAATGAAAAACTGTTTTTT CASRPEGTNEKLFF
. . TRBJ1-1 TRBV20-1 TGCAGTGCTCCTCGGGACGGGCCGAACACTGAAGCTTTCTTT CSAPRDGPNTEAFF
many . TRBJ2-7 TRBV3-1 TGTGCCAGCAGCCCGAAAGGGGGAGTCCACGAGCAGTACTTC CASSPKGGVHEQYF
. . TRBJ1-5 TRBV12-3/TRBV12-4 TGTGCCAGCAGTTTACAGGCGGGGGCCAGTCAGCCCCAGCATTTT CASSLQAGASQPQHF
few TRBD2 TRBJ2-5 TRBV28 TGTGCCAGCAGTTTATCTGGCGGGGGGTACCAAGAGACCCAGTACTTC CASSLSGGGYQETQYF
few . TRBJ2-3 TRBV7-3 TGTGCCAGCAGCTTAATCTCGGGCACAGATACGCAGTATTTT CASSLISGTDTQYF
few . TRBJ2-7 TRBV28 TGTGCCAGCAGTAATCAGGGCACGTCCTACGAGCAGTACTTC CASSNQGTSYEQYF
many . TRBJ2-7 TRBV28 TGTGCCAGCAGTTTAAGTAGCGGAGTCTCCTACGAGCAGTACTTC CASSLSSGVSYEQYF
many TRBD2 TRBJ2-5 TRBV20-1 TGCAGTGCCCTGACTAGCGGGGCCTACCAAGAGACCCAGTACTTC CSALTSGAYQETQYF
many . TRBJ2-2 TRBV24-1 TGTGCCACCAGTGAGCCCAGGGAAACCGGGGAGCTGTTTTTT CATSEPRETGELFF
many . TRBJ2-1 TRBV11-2 TGTGCCAGCAGCTTAGTGTCCTTTAGTCTGTTCTTC CASSLVSFSLFF
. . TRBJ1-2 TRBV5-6 TGTGCCAGCAGCTTGGCCGATCGTTCCGGCTACACCTTC CASSLADRSGYTF
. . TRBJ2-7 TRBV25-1 TGTGCCAGCAGCCTTCCCTCCGACCGGCAGGCGTCCCACGAGCAGTACTTC CASSLPSDRQASHEQYF
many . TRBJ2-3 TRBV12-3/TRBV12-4 TGTGCCAGCAGTTTAGATTCAGAACGGGATACGCAGTATTTT CASSLDSERDTQYF
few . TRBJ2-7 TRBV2 TGTGCCAGCAGCCGGCCAGAAGTTTTCTACGTGGCGTACTTC CASSRPEVFYVAYF
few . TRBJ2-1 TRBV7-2 TGTGCCAGCAGCTTCGCTCCTGACAATGAGCAGTTCTTC CASSFAPDNEQFF
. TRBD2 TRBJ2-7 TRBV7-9 TGTGCCAGCAGCCTTGGTCAGCGGGGGTTAGACGAGCAGTACTTC CASSLGQRGLDEQYF
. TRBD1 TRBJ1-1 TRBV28 TGTGCCAGACAGGGGGTCACTGAAGCTTTCTTT CARQGVTEAFF
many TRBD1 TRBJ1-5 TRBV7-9 TGTGCCAGCAGCTCACAGGGGGTCGATCAGCCCCAGCATTTT CASSSQGVDQPQHF
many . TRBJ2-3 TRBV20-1 TGCAGTGCTAGGGTAATCGATACGCAGTATTTT CSARVIDTQYF
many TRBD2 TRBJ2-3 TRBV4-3 TGCGCCAGCAGCCAAGATCCCCCTAGCGGTTACACAGATACGCAGTATTTT CASSQDPPSGYTDTQYF
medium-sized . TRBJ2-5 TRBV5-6 TGTGCCAGCAGCTTGGTCAGAAGAAGTGAGACCCAGTACTTC CASSLVRRSETQYF
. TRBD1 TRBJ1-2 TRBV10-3 TGTGCCATCAGTGAGTCGGCAGGGGGGGACTATGGCTACACCTTC CAISESAGGDYGYTF
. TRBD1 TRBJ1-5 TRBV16 TGTGCCAGCAGCCGTCTCGCCGGGACAGGGGTAAATCAGCCCCAGCATTTT CASSRLAGTGVNQPQHF
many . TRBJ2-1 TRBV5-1 TGCGCCAGCAGCTTGTTACCCCCGGCGGACACATGGAAGGAGCAGTTCTTC CASSLLPPADTWKEQFF
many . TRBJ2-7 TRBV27 TGTGCCAGCAGATTAGACATATCTTACGAGCAGTACTTC CASRLDISYEQYF
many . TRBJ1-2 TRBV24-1 TGTGCCACCAGTGATCCCCGCGGGGATGGCTACACCTTC CATSDPRGDGYTF
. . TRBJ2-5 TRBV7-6 TGTGCCAGCAGCTTAGGGGCCAGGGAGTTCCAAGAGACCCAGTACTTC CASSLGAREFQETQYF
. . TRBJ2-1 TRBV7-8 TGTGCCAGCAGAAGTGGGCCTAGCATCTACAATGAGCAGTTCTTC CASRSGPSIYNEQFF
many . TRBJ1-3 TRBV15 TGTGCCACCAGCAGAGATCTGGGCCCTGGATCTGGAAACACCATATATTTT CATSRDLGPGSGNTIYF
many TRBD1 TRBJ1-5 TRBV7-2 TGTGCCAGCAGCCCACAGGGGGCCGGCAATCAGCCCCAGCATTTT CASSPQGAGNQPQHF
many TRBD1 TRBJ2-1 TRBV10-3 TGTGCCATCAGTCAAATCGGGACAGGGGGCTACAATGAGCAGTTCTTC CAISQIGTGGYNEQFF
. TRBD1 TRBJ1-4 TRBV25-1 TGTGCCAGCAGCCCCGGACAGGGAGTAGAAAAACTGTTTTTT CASSPGQGVEKLFF
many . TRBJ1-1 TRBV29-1 TGCAGCGCAGTCCAGTTGAACACTGAAGCTTTCTTT CSAVQLNTEAFF
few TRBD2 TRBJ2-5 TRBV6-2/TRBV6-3 TGTGCCAGTTTACTAGCGGGAGATGAGACCCAGTACTTC CASLLAGDETQYF
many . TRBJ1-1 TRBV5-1 TGCGCCAGCAGCTTGGAGGGGCTGAACACTGAAGCTTTCTTT CASSLEGLNTEAFF